The TCR beta chain under discussion was sequenced for a study of blood T cell repertoires in COVID-19. Study information: Material from acute and convalescent COVID-19 was sourced from the United States, Italy and Spain.

Source study methods: For nucleated cells, counts were estimated from reference gene primer amplification. Data came from immunoSEQ multiplex PCR; TCRdb stores just in-frame clones and leaves some out. D and trimming were read from the DNA, whereas the V and J calls and clone size are those reported in that table. Altogether roughly 300,000 clones are present, 88% being singletons, with the ten largest covering less than 10%. From germline, CDR1 is PRHDT and CDR2 FYEKMQ (reference sequence). The V gene end was trimmed by 5 bases and the J gene end by 5 bases; junction bases not matched to a gene: 8. The CDR3 sequence is 14 residues long.

Material: peripheral blood. The chain recombines TRBV13 with TRBJ1-1, with 7 bases lining up with TRBD1. This receptor was taken from a young man with active or convalescent COVID-19. CDR3: CASSMQTGRTEAFF. The CDR3 bases are TGTGCCAGCAGCATGCAGACAGGGCGTACTGAAGCTTTCTTT.